This section outlines one T cell receptor beta chain sequence together with its context. Its target is not known. Germline V gene sequence: CDR1 MDHEN, CDR2 SYDVKM. CDR3 length: 15 amino acids. The V gene end was trimmed by 3 bases and the J gene end by 4 bases; junction bases not matched to a gene: 7. It was with 60 Vbeta and 13 Jbeta primers that the PCR ran. Using immunoSEQ multiplex PCR, the repertoire was profiled, and TCRdb retains in-frame clones only, with some absent. This sample has roughly 95,000 clones, with 80% to 90% found just once. This sample is part of a study of cytomegalovirus exposure and HLA in healthy donors. General study points: It was in a later analysis that TCR association rates were seen to vary by HLA locus, highest for DRB1 and lowest for HLA-C. One later analysis reportedly identified an Asian-associated ancestry cluster that showed fewer N-insertions than the roughly 640-donor mean.

V and J are TRBV28 and TRBJ2-3; 7 bases line up with TRBD2. This TCR was recovered from a man under 40 in good health and CMV-seropositive. Sequenced material: PBMCs. The CDR3 reads CASSFVAGVSDTQYF. CDR3 nucleotide sequence: TGTGCCAGCAGTTTTGTGGCGGGAGTCTCAGATACGCAGTATTTT. Looking up the rest from reference TRBV28 and TRBJ2-3 gives the full variable domain: DVKVTQSSRYLVKRTGEKVFLECVQDMDHENMFWYRQDPGLGLRLIYFSYDVKMKEKGDIPEGYSVSREKKERFSLILESASTNQTSMYLCASSFVAGVSDTQYFGPGTRLTVL.